This T cell receptor (beta chain) was identified in a study of T cell responses to AZD1222 COVID-19 vaccine. With respect to this clone: Antigen specificity is unknown.

Study-wide results and caveats: Spike-specific TCR breadth and depth went up after people got two AZD1222 doses. Regions 160-218 and 743-854 dominated among vaccine-associated CD4 TCRs spanning spike. Only after the peak T cell response were repertoires sampled.

Data came from immunoSEQ multiplex PCR; TCRdb stores just in-frame clones and leaves some out. The sample consists of fewer than 120,000 clones, around 90% of them appearing once. V dropped 5 bases and J dropped 5; count of bases not matched to a gene: 15. The CDR3 is made up of 17 amino acids. Germline lookup yields CDR1 SGHTA and CDR2 FQGNSA. The sample in question was peripheral blood, obtained on day 0 of AZD1222 vaccination. This chain connects TRBV7-2 to TRBJ2-3; TRBD1 matches 8 bases. This sequence originates from an adult in good health. The chain's CDR3 is CASSLLSGTGVIDTQYF. The DNA of the CDR3 is TGTGCCAGCAGCCTCCTTTCCGGGACAGGTGTCATAGATACGCAGTATTTT.